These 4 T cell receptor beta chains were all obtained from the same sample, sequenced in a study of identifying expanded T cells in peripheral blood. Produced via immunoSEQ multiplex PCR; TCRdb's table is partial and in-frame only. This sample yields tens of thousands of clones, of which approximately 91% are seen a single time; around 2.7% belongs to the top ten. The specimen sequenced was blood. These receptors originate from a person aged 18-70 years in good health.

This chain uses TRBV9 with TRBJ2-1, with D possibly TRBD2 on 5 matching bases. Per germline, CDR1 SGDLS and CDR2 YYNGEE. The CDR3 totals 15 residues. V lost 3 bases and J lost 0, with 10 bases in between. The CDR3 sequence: CASSGRTFSYNEQFF. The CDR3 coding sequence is TGTGCCAGCAGCGGCAGGACTTTCTCCTACAATGAGCAGTTCTTC.

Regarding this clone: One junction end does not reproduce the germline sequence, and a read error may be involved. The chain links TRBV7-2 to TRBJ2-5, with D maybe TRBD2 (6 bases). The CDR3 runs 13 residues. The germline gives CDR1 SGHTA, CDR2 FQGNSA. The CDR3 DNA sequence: TGTGCCAGCCGGGGGAGTTACCAAGAGACCCGGTACTTC. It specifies CASRGSYQETRYF.

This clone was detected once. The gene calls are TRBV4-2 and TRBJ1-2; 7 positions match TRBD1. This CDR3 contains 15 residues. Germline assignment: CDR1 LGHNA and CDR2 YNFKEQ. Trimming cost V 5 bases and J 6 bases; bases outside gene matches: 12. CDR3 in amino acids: CASSFGRDRVDGYTF. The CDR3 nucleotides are TGTGCCAGCAGCTTTGGCCGAGACAGGGTGGATGGCTACACCTTC.

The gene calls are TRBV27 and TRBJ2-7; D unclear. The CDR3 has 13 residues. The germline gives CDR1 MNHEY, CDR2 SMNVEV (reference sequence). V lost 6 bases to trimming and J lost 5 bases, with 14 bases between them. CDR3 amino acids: CASSLTPTHEQYF. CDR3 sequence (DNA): TGTGCCAGCAGCCTGACCCCTACCCACGAGCAGTACTTC.